This entry lists 24 T cell receptor beta chains sequenced from one sample in a study of T cells expressing NK-cell markers. Using the 5' RACE reads, TCRdb records one entry per CDR3 protein without DNA. The listing records some 340,000 distinct CDR3 sequences. Sequencing was done on a sample of blood T cells: a sorted CD56 or NKG2C T cell subset, CD4+ or CD8+ T cells, or bulk PBMC T cells (not recorded which). The receptors were sampled from a man aged 18-70 years in good health.

The gene calls are TRBV29-1 and TRBJ2-1; TCRdb proposes TRBD1, but this gene call is untestable without DNA. CDR3 length: 12 residues. The germline gives CDR1 SQVTM, CDR2 ANQGSEA. The CDR3 loop is CSVGTGGQQQFF.

The chain is built from TRBV15 and TRBJ2-7; TCRdb's assignment of TRBD1 cannot be checked, as there is no DNA. The CDR3 length is 15 residues. Germline assignment: CDR1 LNHNV and CDR2 YYDKDF (reference sequence). This CDR3 is CATSPRGRSSYEQYF.

This chain links TRBV29-1 with TRBJ2-1. The CDR3 covers 14 residues. CDR1 and CDR2 from the germline V gene are SQVTM and ANQGSEA. This CDR3 reads CSVLPGSSYNEQFF.

This chain uses TRBV18 with TRBJ1-2. The CDR3 length is 16 residues. Germline V lookup: CDR1 KGHSH, CDR2 LQKENI. This chain's CDR3 is CASSPGSGTSVYGYTF. The full variable domain, rest sourced from reference TRBV18 and TRBJ1-2, is NAGVMQNPRHLVRRRGQEARLRCSPMKGHSHVYWYRQLPEEGLKFMVYLQKENIIDESGMPKERFSAEFPKEGPSILRIQQVVRGDSAAYFCASSPGSGTSVYGYTFGSGTRLTVV.

The CDR3 spells CSVGGGAVNVYSGANVLTF. This sequence joins TRBV29-1 and TRBJ2-6; lacking DNA, the TRBD1 call made by TCRdb goes unchecked. CDR1 and CDR2 from the germline V gene are SQVTM and ANQGSEA. The CDR3 contains 19 residues. Filled out from reference TRBV29-1 and TRBJ2-6, the complete variable domain reads SAVISQKPSRDICQRGTSLTIQCQVDSQVTMMFWYRQQPGQSLTLIATANQGSEATYESGFVIDKFPISRPNLTFSTLTVSNMSPEDSSIYLCSVGGGAVNVYSGANVLTFGAGSRLTVL.

The rearrangement joins TRBV12-3 or TRBV12-4 to TRBJ1-1; with no DNA, the TCRdb D assignment of TRBD1 cannot be verified. This CDR3 has 15 amino acids. The CDR3: CASSFSGGRRTEAFF.

This chain links TRBV2 with TRBJ1-4; the D call from TCRdb, TRBD1, cannot be confirmed without DNA. The germline gives CDR1 SNHLY, CDR2 FYNNEI. CDR3 length: 16 amino acids. This CDR3 is CARGRQGTSTNEKLFF.

This chain connects TRBV20-1 to TRBJ2-1. The CDR3 is 11 residues long. In germline, CDR1 is DFQATT, CDR2 SNEGSKA (reference sequence). CDR3 loop: CSASSSDEQFF.

The chain employs TRBV12-3 or TRBV12-4 and TRBJ2-6; TCRdb designates TRBD1, a call that cannot be tested without DNA. The CDR3 loop spans 18 amino acids. The CDR3 spells CASSPREAPFSGANVLTF.

The V and J genes are TRBV25-1 and TRBJ1-6; the D call of TRBD1 rests on TCRdb alone, since no DNA is present to check it. CDR1 and CDR2 (germline): MGHDK, SYGVNS. This CDR3 comprises 15 residues. The chain's CDR3 is CASGAGQGNNSPLHF.

The genes are TRBV12-5 and TRBJ1-3; the D call of TRBD1 rests on TCRdb alone, since no DNA is present to check it. The CDR3 has 15 amino acids. The germline V gene has CDR1 LGHNT and CDR2 FRNRAP. This CDR3 reads CASGIDRYSGNTIYF.

V gene TRBV20-1 combines with J gene TRBJ2-7; no DNA is available, so the TRBD1 call from TCRdb remains unchecked. The germline V gene encodes CDR1 DFQATT and CDR2 SNEGSKA (reference sequence). CDR3 length: 14 residues. CDR3 region: CSATVPRTPYEQYF.

V usage is TRBV6-5 and J usage is TRBJ2-3; TCRdb gives TRBD2 as the D gene, but with no DNA this cannot be confirmed. CDR3 length: 15 amino acids. Germline CDR1 reads MNHEY; CDR2 reads SVGAGI. CDR3 residues: CASSIQGGSTDTQYF.

The chain links TRBV30 to TRBJ2-3; the D call from TCRdb, TRBD1, cannot be confirmed without DNA. CDR1 is GTSNPN, CDR2 SVGIG, per germline (reference sequence). The CDR3 contains 14 residues. The CDR3 reads CAWSYGGARDTQYF.

V and J are TRBV27 and TRBJ2-7; the D call from TCRdb, TRBD2, cannot be confirmed without DNA. CDR1 is MNHEY and CDR2 is SMNVEV in the germline V gene (reference sequence). The CDR3 contains 14 residues. The CDR3 is CASSTGGLVVEQYF.

The chain is built from TRBV28 and TRBJ1-1. The CDR3 consists of 16 residues. CDR1 is MDHEN, CDR2 SYDVKM, per germline. The CDR3: CASRPTPNRPNTEAFF.

This chain connects TRBV28 to TRBJ2-7; TCRdb indicates TRBD1, and absent DNA this call remains unverified. CDR1 and CDR2 from the germline V gene are MDHEN and SYDVKM. This CDR3 has 14 residues. CDR3 residues: CASRKRLTVDEQYF.

The chain links TRBV20-1 to TRBJ2-2; absent DNA, TCRdb's TRBD2 call cannot be checked. CDR1 is DFQATT, CDR2 SNEGSKA, per germline (reference sequence). This CDR3 spans 16 amino acids. The CDR3 loop reads CSARDPGGGVNGELFF.

The chain joins TRBV7-9 to TRBJ2-2; TCRdb picks TRBD1, but there is no DNA to check that call. CDR3 size: 16 residues. The germline CDR1 and CDR2 sequences are SEHNR and FQNEAQ (reference sequence). CDR3 protein: CASSFNRGLNTGELFF.

The rearrangement joins TRBV12-3 or TRBV12-4 to TRBJ1-3; with no DNA, the TCRdb D assignment of TRBD1 cannot be verified. There are 13 residues in the CDR3. CDR3 region: CASSQYRGNTIYF.

The chain employs TRBV5-1 and TRBJ2-1. CDR1 is SGHRS and CDR2 is YFSETQ in the germline V gene. The CDR3 has 15 amino acids. The CDR3 protein is CASRLTDSTYNEQFF.

CDR3 sequence: CASSPRLAFSGELFF. The chain is built from TRBV18 and TRBJ2-2; absent DNA, TCRdb's TRBD2 call cannot be checked. Per germline, CDR1 KGHSH and CDR2 LQKENI. The CDR3 loop spans 15 amino acids.

The chain combines TRBV12-3 or TRBV12-4 with TRBJ2-5; TCRdb lists TRBD2, though no DNA is available to test this call. The length of the CDR3 is 17 residues. CDR3: CASSLRPSGGAGETQYF.

The rearrangement joins TRBV5-1 to TRBJ1-6. Germline lookup yields CDR1 SGHRS and CDR2 YFSETQ. The length of the CDR3 is 16 residues. CDR3 in amino acids: CASSRRDGHYNSPLHF.